A single sample is the source of the 21 T cell receptor beta chains below, sequenced in a study of T cells in women clearing cervical HPV infection. Sequenced by immunoSEQ multiplex PCR; TCRdb stores in-frame clones only, minus some. The specimen's table records approximately 52,000 clones. The sequenced material came from blood buffy coat. The receptors shown here come from a woman between 18 and 70 years old with a cervical HPV16 infection that either progressed to CIN3+ or cleared (not recorded which).

Points on this clone: From the germline J gene comes the end of the CDR3, since the read stops 3 residues before it. The J gene is TRBJ2-2, the V gene TRBV5-4, with 8 bases matching TRBD2. The CDR3 has 15 amino acids. The J segment lost 2 bases and the V segment lost 4 bases, leaving 4 bases of the junction unmatched. Germline V gene sequence: CDR1 SGHNT, CDR2 YYREEE (reference sequence). The sequenced part of the CDR3 DNA is TGTGCCAGCAGCCGGGGACTAGTTAACACCGGGGAG. It codes for CASSRGLVNTGE. The full CDR3 reads CASSRGLVNTGELFF.

About this clone itself: Coverage ceases 3 residues before the CDR3 finishes, and the germline J gene fills in the end. This chain uses TRBV20-1 with TRBJ2-3, with D uncertain. The CDR3 runs 14 residues. V lost 6 bases to trimming and J lost 2 bases, with 15 bases between them. The germline gives CDR1 DFQATT, CDR2 SNEGSKA (reference sequence). The CDR3 region is CSAKLDTFTDTQYF. Partial CDR3 DNA: TGCAGTGCAAAACTCGACACTTTCACAGATACG.

Concerning this clone itself: From the germline J gene comes the end of the CDR3, since the read stops 3 residues before it. The rearrangement joins TRBV5-1 to TRBJ2-3, with D unresolved. The germline V and J ends were trimmed by 4 bases and 1 base, with 10 bases remaining between them. The CDR3 totals 14 residues. Germline CDR1 reads SGHRS; CDR2 reads YFSETQ. This chain's CDR3 is CASSPGSRTDTQYF. The covered CDR3 bases are TGCGCCAGCAGCCCAGGCAGCCGCACAGATACG.

With respect to this clone: The CDR3 end falls 3 residues outside the read, so it is completed with the germline J gene. The rearrangement joins TRBV12-3 or TRBV12-4 to TRBJ2-4, with D perhaps matching TRBD2 (5 bases). The CDR3 covers 14 residues. Trimming cost V 3 bases and J 6 bases, with 12 bases left between them. The sequenced CDR3 bases are TGTGCCAGCAGTTTCATGGCGGGTCTAAACATT. Amino acids: CASSFMAGLNI. The CDR3 in its entirety is CASSFMAGLNIQYF.

Notes on this clone: Read sequence stops 3 residues before the CDR3 end, and the germline J gene provides the missing end. The rearrangement uses TRBV4-1 and TRBJ1-5, with TRBD1 as a possible D gene (5 bases). The CDR3 sequence is 15 residues long. Germline V gives CDR1 MGHRA, CDR2 YSYEKL. Trimming stripped 6 bases from V and 0 bases from J, with 12 bases between. This chain's CDR3 is CASRSTGISNQPQHF. CDR3 bases read: TGCGCCAGCAGGAGTACAGGTATTAGCAATCAGCCC.

About this clone itself: From the germline J gene comes the end of the CDR3, since the read stops 3 residues before it. The genes are TRBV19 and TRBJ2-3; 7 bases line up with TRBD2. The V segment lost 7 bases and the J segment 1 base; nucleotides outside the gene matches: 5. The CDR3 covers 14 residues. Germline V CDR1 and CDR2: LNHDA, SQIVND (reference sequence). The CDR3 bases that were read are TGTGCCAGTAAGGAGGGAGGGGGCACAGATACG. This sequence encodes CASKEGGGTDT. In full, the CDR3 reads CASKEGGGTDTQYF.

Remarks on this clone: The observed sequence ends 3 residues before the CDR3 terminus, with the missing tail filled in from the germline J gene. This chain joins TRBV6-2 or TRBV6-3 and TRBJ2-6; TRBD1 matches 9 bases. CDR1 MNHEY and CDR2 SVGEGT come from the germline V gene. This CDR3 has 17 residues. Trimming removed 2 bases from V and 2 bases from J; junction bases left unmatched: 4. The CDR3 sequence: CASSYPRQGAGANVLTF. The covered CDR3 bases are TGTGCCAGCAGTTACCCCCGACAGGGGGCTGGGGCCAACGTC.

As to this clone: The read ends 3 residues shy of where the CDR3 ends; the end is completed using the germline J gene. The chain is built from TRBV6-1 and TRBJ2-1, with 7 bases lining up with TRBD1. With V trimmed by 4 bases and J by 8 bases, 11 bases remained unmatched. The CDR3 consists of 15 residues. In germline, CDR1 is MNHNS, CDR2 SASEGT. This CDR3 reads CASSALDRALYEQFF. The DNA read from the CDR3 is TGTGCCAGCAGTGCCCTCGACAGGGCATTGTATGAG.

As regards this clone: The read gets to within 3 residues of the CDR3 end, and the germline J gene fills in the rest. The chain combines TRBV28 with TRBJ2-7; 10 positions match TRBD1. The ends lost 3 bases at V and 6 bases at J; junction bases unmatched: 11. Germline V CDR1 and CDR2: MDHEN, SYDVKM. The CDR3 totals 16 residues. CDR3 bases read: TGTGCCAGCAGTTTCTCCGGGACAGGGGATGCAGCCGAG. This gives the protein CASSFSGTGDAAE. The full-length CDR3 reads as CASSFSGTGDAAEQYF.

Of note for this clone: The observed sequence ends 3 residues before the CDR3 terminus, with the missing tail filled in from the germline J gene. The chain joins TRBV19 to TRBJ1-1; D gene unclear. V gave up 5 bases and J gave up 5 bases, with 9 bases separating them. This CDR3 is 12 amino acids long. Germline assignment: CDR1 LNHDA and CDR2 SQIVND (reference sequence). This chain's CDR3 is CASSPSGTEAFF. Partial CDR3 DNA: TGTGCCAGTAGTCCGTCGGGGACTGAA.

About this clone itself: The read gets to within 3 residues of the CDR3 end, and the germline J gene fills in the rest. This chain uses TRBV27 with TRBJ2-3; 7 bases match TRBD1. Germline CDR1 and CDR2: MNHEY and SMNVEV (reference sequence). Germline trimming cut 3 bases from V and 5 bases from J; bases unmatched to any gene: 17. This CDR3 has 18 amino acids. CDR3 loop: CASSFRTGYGRSGDTQYF. The part of the CDR3 DNA that was read is TGTGCCAGCAGTTTCCGGACAGGCTATGGTCGGTCCGGAGATACG.

As to this clone: Sequencing ends 3 residues short of the CDR3 end; the germline J gene provides the rest. The V gene is TRBV18, the J gene TRBJ2-1, with 9 bases fitting TRBD2. This CDR3 is 17 amino acids long. Germline values: CDR1 KGHSH, CDR2 LQKENI. V was clipped by 3 bases and J by 4 bases; unmatched bases: 10. The chain's CDR3 is CASSPLVAGAGYNEQFF. Incomplete CDR3 DNA: TGTGCCAGCTCACCTCTGGTAGCGGGGGCTGGATACAATGAG.

With respect to this clone: The observed sequence ends 3 residues before the CDR3 terminus, with the missing tail filled in from the germline J gene. This sequence joins TRBV14 and TRBJ2-7; D ambiguous. The CDR3 sequence is 12 residues long. Trimming shortened V by 4 bases and J by 0 bases, and 4 bases separated the two germline ends. Per the germline V gene, CDR1 is SGHDN and CDR2 is FVKESK. The covered CDR3 bases are TGTGCCAGCAGCCCTAACTCCTACGAG. Its protein is CASSPNSYE. The CDR3 as a whole reads CASSPNSYEQYF.

A note on this clone: It is unclear where the CDR3 begins or ends on the DNA, so no DNA is shown, and the CDR3 is as TCRdb lists it. The chain uses TRBV2 and TRBJ2-5; the table's D gene call, TRBD2, was not cross checked with the DNA. The CDR3 is 13 residues long, counting both termini. Germline V gene lookup returns CDR1 SNHLY and CDR2 FYNNEI. This CDR3 is CASILAGVQTQYF.

Turning to this clone: The observed sequence ends 3 residues before the CDR3 terminus, with the missing tail filled in from the germline J gene. This sequence joins TRBV3-1 (or the pseudogene TRBV3-2) and TRBJ2-3; D is ambiguous. The CDR3 consists of 12 residues. In germline, CDR1 is LGHDT, CDR2 YNNKEL (reference sequence). Trimming removed 4 bases at V and 6 bases at J, with 8 bases between. The chain's CDR3 is CASSPSGDTQYF. CDR3 DNA (partial): TGTGCCAGCAGCCCATCCGGGGATACG.

As to this clone: The junction shows a germline mismatch at one end, possibly a read error. The sequenced fragment ends 3 residues before the CDR3 boundary, so the rest is inferred from the germline J gene. V usage is TRBV4-2 and J usage is TRBJ2-3; 7 bases are shared with TRBD1. The CDR3 extends over 14 amino acids. Germline CDR1 reads LGHNA; CDR2 reads YNFKEQ. CDR3 sequence reads: CASSQRTGLDTQYF. The part of the CDR3 DNA that was read is TGCGCCAGCAGCCAACGGACAGGACTAGATACG.

On this clone itself: The read comes to an end 3 residues before the CDR3 does, leaving the germline J gene to fill in the end. V usage is TRBV5-6 and J usage is TRBJ1-3; TRBD1 might be the D (5 bases). This CDR3 spans 13 amino acids. Per the germline V gene, CDR1 is SGHDT and CDR2 is YYEEEE. V lost 5 bases, J lost 0 bases, and 6 bases lay in between. The sequenced part of the CDR3 DNA is TGTGCCAGCAGGGACATCTCTGGAAACACC. Translation gives CASRDISGNT. The full CDR3 protein is CASRDISGNTIYF.

Worth noting for this clone: Coverage ceases 3 residues before the CDR3 finishes, and the germline J gene fills in the end. The rearrangement uses TRBV7-3 and TRBJ1-2, with TRBD1 identical over 9 bases. CDR1 is SGHTA, CDR2 FQGTGA, per germline. This CDR3 has 15 residues. V shed 5 bases, J shed 4 bases, and the junction held 8 bases outside the gene matches. CDR3 region: CASSKDRGYRYGYTF. The part of the CDR3 DNA that was read is TGTGCCAGCAGCAAGGACAGGGGCTATCGCTATGGC.

Concerning this clone: The missing CDR3 end, 3 residues past where the read stops, is filled in from the germline J gene. This sequence joins TRBV5-1 and TRBJ2-5; 8 bases match TRBD1. V was pared by 4 bases and J by 4 bases, with 9 bases of the junction left unmatched. CDR3 length: 15 residues. The V gene's germline CDR1 is SGHRS and CDR2 YFSETQ. The CDR3 spells CASSIQTGAGETQYF. Partial CDR3 DNA: TGCGCCAGCAGCATACAGACAGGGGCCGGAGAGACC.

As for this clone: The read falls 3 residues short of the CDR3 end, and the missing part is taken from the germline J gene. The genes are TRBV20-1 and TRBJ2-3; 7 bases are shared with TRBD2. Germline CDR1 is DFQATT and CDR2 is SNEGSKA (reference sequence). The CDR3 extends over 13 amino acids. V shed 8 bases, J shed 0 bases, and the junction held 5 bases outside the gene matches. The CDR3 region is CSKRGSSTDTQYF. Partial CDR3 DNA: TGCAGTAAGCGGGGCTCTAGCACAGATACG.

Remarks on this clone: The read comes to an end 3 residues before the CDR3 does, leaving the germline J gene to fill in the end. The rearrangement links TRBV7-9 to TRBJ1-1, with TRBD1 matching 7 bases. Germline CDR1 SEHNR, CDR2 FQNEAQ (reference sequence). The CDR3 is made up of 15 amino acids. V lost 4 bases to trimming and J lost 3 bases; unmatched junction nucleotides: 8. The sequenced part of the CDR3 DNA is TGTGCCAGCAGCTCCCGACAGGGTATGGACACTGAA. Amino acid sequence: CASSSRQGMDTE. The whole CDR3 reads CASSSRQGMDTEAFF.